The rows below give T cell receptor beta chains drawn from one sample of a study of Ad26.COV2.S vaccination and SARS-CoV-2 variants. Libraries were prepared by immunoSEQ multiplex PCR; TCRdb keeps only in-frame clonotypes and omits some of them. The sample yields about 380,000 clones, approximately 83% seen once. The input for sequencing was peripheral blood, taken in a trial of Ad26.COV2.S vaccine versus placebo. These receptors originate from a person aged 18 to 65 who received the Ad26.COV2.S COVID-19 vaccine or a placebo. CDR3s include the opening cysteine and the closing phenylalanine or tryptophan. D genes are given only for firm matches. The size entry is marked missing in some rows and otherwise reads once, few, many or a size class.

-	-	TRBV9	TRBJ2-3	TGTGCCAGCAGCGCGGGGTCCCTGAGCACAGATACGCAGTATTTT	CASSAGSLSTDTQYF
-	-	TRBV4-3	TRBJ1-1	TGCGCCAGCAGCTCTATCCCGGGGCAGAGCACTGAAGCTTTCTTT	CASSSIPGQSTEAFF
-	-	TRBV4-1	TRBJ2-5	TGCGCCAGCAGCCTGGGGGGCCAAGAGACCCAGTACTTC	CASSLGGQETQYF
-	TRBD2	TRBV6-2/TRBV6-3	TRBJ2-1	TGTGCCAGCAGTTCCGGGACTAGCGGGAGGGATGAGCAGTTCTTC	CASSSGTSGRDEQFF
-	TRBD1	TRBV9	TRBJ2-3	TGTGCCAGCAGCGTAGTGGGACAGGGGACAGATACGCAGTATTTT	CASSVVGQGTDTQYF
-	-	TRBV30	TRBJ2-4	TGTGCCTGGAGTGGACCAGAGTCGGCCAAAAACATTCAGTACTTC	CAWSGPESAKNIQYF
few	-	TRBV18	TRBJ1-1	TGTGCCAGCTCACCGTCGGCCAACACTGAAGCTTTCTTT	CASSPSANTEAFF
-	-	TRBV11-3	TRBJ1-1	TGTGCCAGCAGCAAAGGGGGAAGCAAGGGCAACACTGAAGCTTTCTTT	CASSKGGSKGNTEAFF
-	TRBD1	TRBV7-3	TRBJ2-7	TGTGCCAGCAGCGAGGGGACAGGCGAATCCTACGAGCAGTACTTC	CASSEGTGESYEQYF
once	-	TRBV5-4	TRBJ2-3	TGTGCCATAAGGGACGGTAGCACAGATACGCAGTATTTT	CAIRDGSTDTQYF
once	-	TRBV27	TRBJ1-5	TGTGCCAGCAGTCCAACGGTCAGCAATCAGCCCCAGCATTTT	CASSPTVSNQPQHF
-	-	TRBV7-9	TRBJ2-5	TGTGCCAGCAGCTTAGAAACCCAAGAGACCCAGTACTTC	CASSLETQETQYF
once	TRBD1	TRBV5-1	TRBJ2-5	TGCGCCAGCAGCTCCGACAGGGCCCAAGAGACCCAGTACTTC	CASSSDRAQETQYF
-	TRBD2	TRBV24-1	TRBJ2-1	TGTGCCACCAGTGATTTGCCTAGCGGGGGGTTGGATGAGCAGTTCTTC	CATSDLPSGGLDEQFF
-	TRBD1	TRBV2	TRBJ2-1	TGTGCCAGCAACCCCCTACTCGGACAGGGAGGAAGACGGTTCTTC	CASNPLLGQGGRRFF
-	-	TRBV14	TRBJ1-1	TGTGCCAGCAGCCAAGATGCCCAGGGCGCTGAAGCTTTCTTT	CASSQDAQGAEAFF
-	-	TRBV5-6	TRBJ1-2	TGTGCCAGCAGCTTGATAGCAGGCGCCTATGGCTACACCTTC	CASSLIAGAYGYTF
-	-	TRBV18	TRBJ1-5	TGTGCCAGCTCACCTAACAGGGGCAATCAGCCCCAGCATTTT	CASSPNRGNQPQHF
-	-	TRBV15	TRBJ1-6	TGTGCCACCAGCCTTCAGGGGTTAGATTCACCCCTCCACTTT	CATSLQGLDSPLHF
-	-	TRBV5-4	TRBJ2-3	TGTGCCAGCAGCCCTTACCAGAATACGCAGTATTTT	CASSPYQNTQYF
-	-	TRBV4-2	TRBJ2-7	TGTGCCAGCAGCCGAGCCGGCCTCCGGGACATCTCCTACGAGCAGTACTTC	CASSRAGLRDISYEQYF
once	-	TRBV24-1	TRBJ2-3	TGTGCCACCATCCCCGGGGATACAGATACGCAGTATTTT	CATIPGDTDTQYF
-	-	TRBV5-5	TRBJ2-2	TGTGCCAGCAGCTCCGGACTAGACAGGGTCCAGGGCGGGGAGCTGTTTTTT	CASSSGLDRVQGGELFF
-	-	TRBV3-1/TRBV3-2	TRBJ1-1	TGTGCCAGCAGCCAAGCTTTAGGGATGAACACTGAAGCTTTCTTT	CASSQALGMNTEAFF
-	-	TRBV7-9	TRBJ1-5	TGTGCCAGCAGCTCCTCAAGGAGGTTTAATCAGCCCCAGCATTTT	CASSSSRRFNQPQHF
-	-	TRBV28	TRBJ1-3	TGTGCCAGCACCGACGGGGGCTCTGGAAACACCATATATTTT	CASTDGGSGNTIYF
-	TRBD2	TRBV11-2	TRBJ2-3	TGTGCCAGCAGCTTAATCTTTCTCACTAGCGGTGCAGATACGCAGTATTTT	CASSLIFLTSGADTQYF
-	TRBD1	TRBV9	TRBJ1-6	TGTGCCAGCAGCCCAGGGACAGTGAATTCACCCCTCCACTTT	CASSPGTVNSPLHF
-	-	TRBV6-1	TRBJ1-6	TGTGCCAGCAGTGACCCCGTTCTGAGCTCCTATAATTCACCCCTCCACTTT	CASSDPVLSSYNSPLHF
-	TRBD1	TRBV4-1	TRBJ2-2	TGCGCCAGCAGCCAAGGTAGGGGGCGAGGCACCGGGGAGCTGTTTTTT	CASSQGRGRGTGELFF